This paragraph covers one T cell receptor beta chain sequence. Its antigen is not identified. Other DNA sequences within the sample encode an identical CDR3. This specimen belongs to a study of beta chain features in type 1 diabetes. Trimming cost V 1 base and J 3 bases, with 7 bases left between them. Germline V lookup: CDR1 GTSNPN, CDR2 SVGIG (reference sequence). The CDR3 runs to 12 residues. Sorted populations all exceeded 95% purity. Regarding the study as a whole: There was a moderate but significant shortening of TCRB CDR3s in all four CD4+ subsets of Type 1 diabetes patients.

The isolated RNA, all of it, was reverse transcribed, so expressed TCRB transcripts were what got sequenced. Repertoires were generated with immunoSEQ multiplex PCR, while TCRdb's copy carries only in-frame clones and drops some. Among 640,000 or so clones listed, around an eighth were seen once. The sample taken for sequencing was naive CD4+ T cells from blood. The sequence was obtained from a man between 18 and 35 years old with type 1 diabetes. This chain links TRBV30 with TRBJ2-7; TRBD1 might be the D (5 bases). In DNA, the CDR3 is TGTGCCTGGAGTGGGCAGGGCTACGAGCAGTACTTC. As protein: CAWSGQGYEQYF.